This passage covers 24 T cell receptor beta chains from one sample sequenced in a study of OX40 agonist ivuxolimab in advanced cancers. Repertoires were generated with immunoSEQ multiplex PCR, while TCRdb's copy carries only in-frame clones and drops some. The table records fewer than 60,000 clones, 91% of them present only once. The source material was CD4+ or CD8+ T cells sorted from blood, sampled in a trial of the OX40 agonist ivuxolimab. The source of these receptors is an adult with an advanced solid tumor such as melanoma, head and neck, liver or kidney cancer.

This rearrangement joins TRBV7-8 to TRBJ1-1; tentatively, D is TRBD1 (5 bases). The CDR3 contains 17 residues. V was pared by 1 base and J by 4 bases, with 19 bases between. CDR1 and CDR2 (germline): SGHVS, FQNEAQ. The CDR3: CASSLVLRSRVSTEAFF. For the CDR3, the DNA is TGTGCCAGCAGCTTAGTTCTGCGGAGCAGGGTGAGCACTGAAGCTTTCTTT.

J is TRBJ2-4 and V is TRBV15, with TRBD2 identical over 11 bases. The CDR3 runs 16 residues. V dropped 1 base and J dropped 9; count of bases not matched to a gene: 8. Germline values: CDR1 LNHNV, CDR2 YYDKDF (reference sequence). The CDR3 nucleotides are TGTGCCACCAGCAGAGGTATAGCGGGGGGGCTGGTCATTCAGTACTTC. It specifies CATSRGIAGGLVIQYF.

The chain uses TRBV5-8 and TRBJ1-1; D perhaps matches TRBD1 (6 bases). Deletions cut 6 bases from V and 6 bases from J, with 21 bases between. Germline V gene sequence: CDR1 SGHTS, CDR2 YDEGEE. The CDR3 loop spans 15 amino acids. In DNA form, the CDR3 reads TGTGCCAGCACCCTGGGACAAGTGGGCCAAGCTGAAGCTTTCTTT. This encodes CASTLGQVGQAEAFF.

The gene calls are TRBV10-2 and TRBJ2-3, with 10 bases lining up with TRBD2. Trimming at V came to 5 bases and at J to 5 bases, leaving 4 bases not matched to a gene. The CDR3 has 14 amino acids. In germline, CDR1 is WSHSY, CDR2 SAAADI. As DNA, the CDR3 is TGCGCCAGCAGTCGAGCGGGGGGGTTAGATACGCAGTATTTT. This encodes CASSRAGGLDTQYF.

The chain links TRBV28 to TRBJ1-6; D is undetermined. The CDR3 is 14 residues long. Germline V lookup: CDR1 MDHEN, CDR2 SYDVKM. The germline V and J ends were trimmed by 5 bases and 10 bases, with 15 bases remaining between them. In DNA form, the CDR3 reads TGTGCCAGCAGTCCCCGGACCGGGCGCTCACCCCTCCACTTT. As protein: CASSPRTGRSPLHF.

This rearrangement joins TRBV13 to TRBJ2-3, with D possibly matching TRBD2 (5 bases). Per the germline V gene, CDR1 is PRHDT and CDR2 is FYEKMQ (reference sequence). This CDR3 is 16 amino acids long. Trimming took off 2 bases at V and 2 bases at J, with 14 bases between the two ends. The CDR3 protein is CASSLRTEDPTDTQYF. The CDR3 DNA follows: TGTGCCAGCAGCTTACGAACGGAGGACCCCACAGATACGCAGTATTTT.

The chain uses TRBV6-5 and TRBJ2-3; D is unclear. CDR3 length: 15 amino acids. Trimming removed 4 bases from V and 0 bases from J, with 11 bases in between. Germline V gives CDR1 MNHEY, CDR2 SVGAGI. The CDR3 nucleotides are TGTGCCAGCAGTTCCATATTCTCTAGCACAGATACGCAGTATTTT. It is translated as CASSSIFSSTDTQYF.

This clone was detected once. The gene calls are TRBV7-2 and TRBJ1-1, with a tentative D call TRBD1 (5 bases). There are 13 residues in the CDR3. Deletions cut 6 bases from V and 3 bases from J, with 11 bases between. The V gene's germline CDR1 is SGHTA and CDR2 FQGNSA. Here the CDR3 DNA reads TGTGCCAGCAGGATCGGCAGGGACACTGAAGCTTTCTTT. Translating gives CASRIGRDTEAFF.

The genes are TRBV7-9 and TRBJ2-1, with TRBD2 as a possible D gene (7 bases). Germline values: CDR1 SEHNR, CDR2 FQNEAQ (reference sequence). This CDR3 is 16 amino acids long. Trimming took 6 bases from V and 4 from J, leaving 19 bases between them. CDR3 region: CASRRPRGAGYNEQFF. In DNA form, the CDR3 reads TGTGCCAGCAGGCGTCCTCGGGGGGCCGGTTACAATGAGCAGTTCTTC.

V gene TRBV7-2 combines with J gene TRBJ2-5, with D perhaps TRBD2 (7 bases). The CDR3 is 15 residues long. V lost 1 base to trimming and J lost 1 base, with 10 bases between them. The germline gives CDR1 SGHTA, CDR2 FQGNSA. CDR3 region: CASSLGAGAQETQYF. DNA for the CDR3: TGTGCCAGCAGCTTAGGGGCGGGGGCCCAAGAGACCCAGTACTTC. Full variable domain (missing parts from reference TRBV7-2 and TRBJ2-5): GAGVSQSPSNKVTEKGKDVELRCDPISGHTALYWYRQSLGQGLEFLIYFQGNSAPDKSGLPSDRFSAERTGGSVSTLTIQRTQQEDSAVYLCASSLGAGAQETQYFGPGTRLLVL.

This clone came up once. The chain joins TRBV18 to TRBJ1-4, with 9 bases identical to TRBD1. The V gene's germline CDR1 is KGHSH and CDR2 LQKENI. V was clipped by 3 bases and J by 7 bases; unmatched bases: 6. CDR3 size: 15 residues. CDR3 sequence: CASSPMGQGSEKLFF. As DNA, the CDR3 is TGTGCCAGCTCACCTATGGGACAGGGATCTGAAAAACTGTTTTTT.

Here the CDR3 reads CASRIGGQETQYF. For the CDR3, the DNA is TGCGCCAGCCGTATAGGGGGGCAAGAGACCCAGTACTTC. The chain recombines TRBV5-1 with TRBJ2-5; D tentatively fits TRBD1 or TRBD2 (6 bases each). The germline V and J ends were trimmed by 7 bases and 2 bases, with 12 bases remaining between them. The CDR3 has 13 amino acids. Germline-derived CDR1 and CDR2 are SGHRS and YFSETQ. The variable domain in full, with the rest retrieved from reference TRBV5-1 and TRBJ2-5, is KAGVTQTPRYLIKTRGQQVTLSCSPISGHRSVSWYQQTPGQGLQFLFEYFSETQRNKGNFPGRFSGRQFSNSRSEMNVSTLELGDSALYLCASRIGGQETQYFGPGTRLLVL.

The chain carries TRBV5-6 and TRBJ2-2; no firm D call. Looked up from germline, CDR1 is SGHDT and CDR2 is YYEEEE. The V and J ends lost 0 bases and 5 bases respectively, with 5 bases between them. This CDR3 is built from 13 residues. This CDR3 reads CASSLADTGELFF. CDR3 coding DNA: TGTGCCAGCAGCTTGGCGGATACCGGGGAGCTGTTTTTT. Variable domain in full (rest from reference TRBV5-6 and TRBJ2-2): DAGVTQSPTHLIKTRGQQVTLRCSPKSGHDTVSWYQQALGQGPQFIFQYYEEEERQRGNFPDRFSGHQFPNYSSELNVNALLLGDSALYLCASSLADTGELFFGEGSRLTVL.

In its sample, this clone was seen once. The rearrangement uses TRBV2 and TRBJ2-7, with 9 bases aligning to TRBD1. Germline assignment: CDR1 SNHLY and CDR2 FYNNEI. Unmatched junction bases numbered 6, after V lost 6 bases and J lost 3 bases. The CDR3 runs to 14 residues. The CDR3 DNA is TGTGCCAGCAGGGTGGACAGGGGCCTCTACGAGCAGTACTTC. Translating gives CASRVDRGLYEQYF.

The J gene is TRBJ2-1, the V gene TRBV18; 8 bases agree with TRBD1. Germline values: CDR1 KGHSH, CDR2 LQKENI. Unmatched junction bases numbered 13, after V lost 3 bases and J lost 6 bases. The CDR3 is made up of 17 amino acids. As DNA, the CDR3 is TGTGCCAGCTCACCCCGCCTGAGACAGGGGCGAGTCAATGAGCAGTTCTTC. Its translation is CASSPRLRQGRVNEQFF.

J is TRBJ2-5 and V is TRBV29-1; 7 positions agree with TRBD2. CDR3 length: 14 residues. V lost 3 bases and J lost 2; bases outside the gene matches: 6. From germline, CDR1 is SQVTM and CDR2 ANQGSEA. CDR3 protein: CSVDEAGAQETQYF. The CDR3 DNA reads as TGCAGCGTTGATGAGGCGGGAGCTCAAGAGACCCAGTACTTC.

The chain couples TRBV7-2 to TRBJ2-3; D gene ambiguous. The germline V gene has CDR1 SGHTA and CDR2 FQGNSA. CDR3 size: 14 residues. V dropped 4 bases and J dropped 1 base, with 9 bases sitting between them. The DNA for the CDR3 is TGTGCCAGCAGCTCCTATGGAGGCACAGATACGCAGTATTTT. It codes for CASSSYGGTDTQYF.

The chain is built from TRBV7-9 and TRBJ1-2; 9 bases line up with TRBD1. The germline CDR1 and CDR2 sequences are SEHNR and FQNEAQ (reference sequence). The trim removed 5 bases at V and 7 bases at J, leaving 11 bases unmatched. This CDR3 region has 15 residues. This CDR3 is CASSPRRDRESGYTF. CDR3 coding DNA: TGTGCCAGCAGCCCGAGACGGGACAGGGAATCTGGCTACACCTTC.

The chain employs TRBV7-9 and TRBJ2-1; D might be TRBD2 (6 bases). The CDR3 loop spans 12 amino acids. Deletions cut 5 bases from V and 12 bases from J, with 14 bases between. The V gene's germline CDR1 is SEHNR and CDR2 FQNEAQ (reference sequence). CDR3 sequence reads: CASSPVADVQFF. In DNA form, the CDR3 reads TGTGCCAGCAGCCCCGTAGCGGATGTGCAGTTCTTC.

CDR3 loop: CASRNTGNNEKLFF. Written as DNA, the CDR3 is TGCGCCAGCCGAAACACAGGGAATAATGAAAAACTGTTTTTT. This chain joins TRBV5-1 and TRBJ1-4, with a tentative D call TRBD1 (6 bases). Germline V gene sequence: CDR1 SGHRS, CDR2 YFSETQ. Between the trimmed V and J ends, which lost 7 bases and 4 bases, there was a span of 14 bases. The CDR3 spans 14 residues.

V usage is TRBV29-1 and J usage is TRBJ2-6; 7 bases fit TRBD1. Losses at the gene ends were 6 bases for V and 0 bases for J; bases not matched to a gene: 8. This CDR3 spans 16 amino acids. CDR1 and CDR2 (germline): SQVTM, ANQGSEA. This CDR3 is CSVRDSTFSGANVLTF. The CDR3 coding sequence is TGCAGCGTACGGGACAGTACTTTCTCTGGGGCCAACGTCCTGACTTTC.

This clone was picked up a small number of times. This chain links TRBV6-1 with TRBJ1-3; D is unclear. Trimming pared 0 bases from V and 4 bases from J, leaving 4 bases between. Germline V CDR1 and CDR2: MNHNS, SASEGT. The CDR3 covers 13 residues. The CDR3, as DNA: TGTGCCAGCAGTGAAGCGGGGGGAAACACCATATATTTT. It translates to CASSEAGGNTIYF.

V and J are TRBV28 and TRBJ1-5; D unclear. CDR1 is MDHEN, CDR2 SYDVKM, per germline. The CDR3 contains 12 residues. V was cut by 8 bases and J by 6 bases, with 11 bases left in between. CDR3 in amino acids: CASSSYSQPQHF. The CDR3 coding sequence is TGTGCCAGCTCCTCGTATAGTCAGCCCCAGCATTTT.

The rearrangement joins TRBV28 to TRBJ2-1; tentative D call: TRBD1 (6 bases). Per the germline V gene, CDR1 is MDHEN and CDR2 is SYDVKM. V gave up 5 bases and J gave up 0 bases, with 11 bases separating them. The CDR3 runs to 15 residues. In DNA form, the CDR3 reads TGTGCCAGCAGTCGACAGGAGAGCTCCTACAATGAGCAGTTCTTC. Protein product: CASSRQESSYNEQFF.